One sample yielded the 21 T cell receptor beta chains listed below, sequenced in a study of cytomegalovirus exposure and HLA in healthy donors. Researchers ran the PCR with 60 Vbeta and 13 Jbeta primers. Sequenced by immunoSEQ multiplex PCR; TCRdb stores in-frame clones only, minus some. The repertoire holds about 160,000 clones, roughly four fifths seen once, with 2.5% to 3% in the top ten. Sequencing was carried out using PBMCs. These receptor sequences come from a woman aged 50 to 60 in good health and CMV-seropositive.

This clone was seen more than once but under ten times. The V call is TRBV6-1, the J call TRBJ2-2; 7 bases map to TRBD1. The V gene's germline CDR1 is MNHNS and CDR2 SASEGT. J lost 6 bases, V lost 7 bases, and 5 bases had no gene match. The CDR3 spans 13 residues. CDR3 amino acids: CASNTGDPGELFF. In DNA, the CDR3 is TGTGCCAGCAACACAGGGGACCCCGGGGAGCTGTTTTTT.

V gene TRBV4-2 combines with J gene TRBJ2-4; D is possibly TRBD1 (6 bases). The germline gives CDR1 LGHNA, CDR2 YNFKEQ. Trimming took 1 base from V and 0 from J, leaving 10 bases between them. The CDR3 spans 16 residues. CDR3 amino acids: CASSQVQGIAKNIQYF. CDR3 DNA sequence: TGTGCCAGCAGCCAAGTCCAGGGGATAGCCAAAAACATTCAGTACTTC.

This clone was recorded only once. The chain employs TRBV5-1 and TRBJ2-5; D perhaps matches TRBD2 (5 bases). The V and J ends lost 1 base and 5 bases respectively, with 6 bases between them. The germline gives CDR1 SGHRS, CDR2 YFSETQ. There are 12 residues in the CDR3. CDR3 sequence: CASSLPGETQYF. In nucleotides, the CDR3 is TGCGCCAGCAGCTTGCCGGGGGAGACCCAGTACTTC.

This clone was picked up a small number of times. V and J are TRBV19 and TRBJ2-5; 8 nucleotides align to TRBD2. The DNA end is a closer match to TRBJ2-7, so the J assignment may be wrong. This CDR3 region has 14 residues. Germline V gene data show CDR1 as LNHDA and CDR2 as SQIVND (reference sequence). The CDR3 protein is CASKSGTRDYEQYF. The CDR3, as DNA: TGTGCCAGTAAATCCGGGACTAGAGACTACGAGCAGTACTTC.

In its sample, this clone was seen once. The chain is built from TRBV30 and TRBJ1-4, with D tentatively TRBD1 (5 bases). CDR3 length: 13 residues. Germline V gene sequence: CDR1 GTSNPN, CDR2 SVGIG (reference sequence). The ends were cut back, 5 bases at V and 4 bases at J, with 11 bases in the middle. This CDR3 reads CAWAGRSNEKLFF. CDR3 nucleotides: TGTGCCTGGGCAGGGCGAAGTAATGAAAAACTGTTTTTT.

The rearrangement uses TRBV2 and TRBJ2-5, with TRBD2 identical over 14 bases. The CDR3 is 16 residues long. Losses at the gene ends were 6 bases for V and 2 bases for J; bases not matched to a gene: 5. Germline V gene data show CDR1 as SNHLY and CDR2 as FYNNEI. Here the CDR3 DNA reads TGTGCCAGCAGCGGACTAGCGGGGGGCCGACAAGAGACCCAGTACTTC. Residues: CASSGLAGGRQETQYF.

The V gene is TRBV2, the J gene TRBJ1-1; D is undetermined. V lost 4 bases and J 6 bases, leaving 9 bases between the germline ends. Per germline, CDR1 SNHLY and CDR2 FYNNEI. This CDR3 has 12 amino acids. CDR3 loop: CASSVRSPEAFF. DNA for the CDR3: TGTGCCAGCAGTGTGAGGTCACCTGAAGCTTTCTTT.

The chain recombines TRBV7-9 with TRBJ1-2; D might be TRBD1 (5 bases). Trimming took 10 bases from V and 7 from J, leaving 19 bases between them. The CDR3 is 13 amino acids. From germline, CDR1 is SEHNR and CDR2 FQNEAQ (reference sequence). The CDR3 coding sequence is TGTGCCATCCAGGAGGGACTCAAGAGTGGCTACACCTTC. Its translation is CAIQEGLKSGYTF.

The chain links TRBV4-2 to TRBJ2-7; 7 nucleotides align to TRBD2. The CDR3 has 15 amino acids. Trimming at V came to 1 base and at J to 3 bases, leaving 6 bases not matched to a gene. The germline V gene encodes CDR1 LGHNA and CDR2 YNFKEQ. CDR3 nucleotide sequence: TGTGCCAGCAGCCAAGGAATTTCTAGCGGCTACGAGCAGTACTTC. This sequence encodes CASSQGISSGYEQYF.

The chain links TRBV11-2 to TRBJ2-7; TRBD2 is a possible D gene (6 bases). Trimming took off 1 base at V and 1 base at J, with 8 bases between the two ends. This CDR3 has 14 residues. The germline V gene has CDR1 SGHAT and CDR2 FQNNGV. In DNA form, the CDR3 reads TGTGCCAGCAGCTTAGTTGCGGGATCCTACGAGCAGTACTTC. This codes for CASSLVAGSYEQYF.

This chain uses TRBV9 with TRBJ2-1; TRBD1 agrees at 9 bases. CDR3 size: 15 residues. J gave up 4 bases and V 4 bases, and 6 bases lay outside the gene matches. Germline CDR1 and CDR2: SGDLS and YYNGEE. Written as DNA, the CDR3 is TGTGCCAGCAGCCCCAGGACAGGGGCTTACAATGAGCAGTTCTTC. Amino acids: CASSPRTGAYNEQFF.

The rearrangement joins TRBV11-2 to TRBJ2-7, with D perhaps matching TRBD1 (6 bases). There are 17 residues in the CDR3. Trimming removed 0 bases from V and 6 bases from J, with 21 bases in between. Germline assignment: CDR1 SGHAT and CDR2 FQNNGV. CDR3: CASSLDPQGLPSVEQYF. Written as DNA, the CDR3 is TGTGCCAGCAGCTTAGATCCCCAGGGGTTACCTTCGGTCGAGCAGTACTTC.

This clone has only one observation. This chain uses TRBV14 with TRBJ2-7; D not resolved. The CDR3 has 15 residues. V gave up 0 bases and J gave up 3 bases, with 12 bases separating them. Germline V gene sequence: CDR1 SGHDN, CDR2 FVKESK. DNA for the CDR3: TGTGCCAGCAGCCAAGAATCTAACCCGCTCTACGAGCAGTACTTC. The encoded protein is CASSQESNPLYEQYF.

This clone was observed a few times. This chain uses TRBV5-1 with TRBJ2-3, with 11 bases fitting TRBD2. In germline, CDR1 is SGHRS, CDR2 YFSETQ. Trimming removed 4 bases from V and 1 base from J; junction bases left unmatched: 5. There are 16 residues in the CDR3. For the CDR3, the DNA is TGCGCCAGCAGCACCACTAGCGGGGGCCGCACAGATACGCAGTATTTT. Its translation is CASSTTSGGRTDTQYF.

The CDR3 DNA reads as TGCAGCGTGTCGAGGATCAGTCGGCAACCTCCAAGGCTGAACACTGAAGCTTTCTTT. The encoded protein is CSVSRISRQPPRLNTEAFF. The V gene is TRBV29-1, the J gene TRBJ1-1; unclear D gene. This CDR3 contains 19 residues. Germline V lookup: CDR1 SQVTM, CDR2 ANQGSEA. Between the trimmed V and J ends, which lost 6 bases and 0 bases, there was a span of 29 bases.

V and J are TRBV9 and TRBJ1-5; D is possibly TRBD1 (6 bases). Trimming shortened V by 4 bases and J by 6 bases, and 14 bases separated the two germline ends. CDR1 and CDR2 from the germline V gene are SGDLS and YYNGEE. This CDR3 is 14 amino acids long. The CDR3 coding sequence is TGTGCCAGCAGCAGCACAGGGTTATTTCAGCCCCAGCATTTT. It specifies CASSSTGLFQPQHF.

This clone was seen more than once but under ten times. CDR3 amino acids: CASNLAGSTGELFF. CDR3 DNA: TGTGCCAGTAACCTAGCGGGGTCCACCGGGGAGCTGTTTTTT. The chain employs TRBV6-1 and TRBJ2-2, with 9 nucleotides matching TRBD2. Germline loops: CDR1 MNHNS, CDR2 SASEGT. Germline trimming cut 9 bases from V and 4 bases from J; bases unmatched to any gene: 6. The CDR3 is made up of 14 amino acids.

This chain joins TRBV7-9 and TRBJ1-2; 7 nucleotides match TRBD1. With V trimmed by 4 bases and J by 1 base, 9 bases remained unmatched. This CDR3 has 16 residues. Germline V gene data show CDR1 as SEHNR and CDR2 as FQNEAQ (reference sequence). The CDR3 DNA is TGTGCCAGCAGCTCCAACTACCAGGGGGTTAACTATGGCTACACCTTC. It codes for CASSSNYQGVNYGYTF.

The V gene is TRBV27, the J gene TRBJ1-6; a possible D gene is TRBD1 (5 bases). V was pared by 8 bases and J by 14 bases, with 19 bases between. The CDR3 loop spans 13 amino acids. Per germline, CDR1 MNHEY and CDR2 SMNVEV (reference sequence). The CDR3 region is CASGLQQARSLHF. The CDR3, as DNA: TGTGCCAGCGGATTACAACAGGCTCGGTCCCTCCACTTT.

The J gene is TRBJ1-1, the V gene TRBV9; 8 bases line up with TRBD1. This CDR3 is built from 14 residues. Germline V gene data show CDR1 as SGDLS and CDR2 as YYNGEE. V dropped 0 bases and J dropped 10; count of bases not matched to a gene: 8. The DNA of the CDR3 is TGTGCCAGCAGCGTAGGAGGACAGGGCGGCTCAGCTTTCTTT. Protein: CASSVGGQGGSAFF. The full variable domain, rest sourced from reference TRBV9 and TRBJ1-1, is DSGVTQTPKHLITATGQRVTLRCSPRSGDLSVYWYQQSLDQGLQFLIQYYNGEERAKGNILERFSAQQFPDLHSELNLSSLELGDSALYFCASSVGGQGGSAFFGQGTRLTVV.

The chain is built from TRBV27 and TRBJ2-3, with 8 bases lining up with TRBD1. This CDR3 region has 14 residues. V trimming: 7 bases; J trimming: 2 bases; junction bases outside the gene matches: 5. From germline, CDR1 is MNHEY and CDR2 SMNVEV (reference sequence). CDR3 sequence: CASKATGATDTQYF. The CDR3 DNA follows: TGTGCCAGCAAGGCGACAGGGGCCACAGATACGCAGTATTTT.